The entry that follows covers one T cell receptor beta chain sequence. Using immunoSEQ multiplex PCR, the repertoire was profiled, and TCRdb retains in-frame clones only, with some absent. Of fewer than 250,000 clones in the sample, 84% are singletons; the top ten hold 4%. This sample is drawn from a study of blood T cell repertoires in COVID-19. V gave up 4 bases and J gave up 2 bases; unmatched junction bases: 3. Germline CDR1 is MGHRA and CDR2 is YSYEKL. CDR3 length: 14 amino acids. The V call is TRBV4-1, the J call TRBJ2-7; TRBD1 agrees at 9 bases. The sequenced sample was peripheral blood. The TCR was taken from a man aged 50-60 years with acute or convalescent COVID-19. Here the CDR3 reads CASSPRQGAYEQYF. The CDR3 DNA sequence: TGCGCCAGCAGCCCTCGACAGGGGGCCTACGAGCAGTACTTC.